The source of this TCR beta chain is a study of beta chain features in type 1 diabetes (dated by TCRdb to the late 2010s). General notes on the study: Mean age, gender distribution, total cell number and subset yield were not different between patients and healthy donors. The study compared TCRB repertoires of sorted circulating CD4+ T cell subsets between recently diagnosed type 1 diabetes patients and matched healthy donors. Regulatory and stem cell-like memory subsets were obtained from only 8 patients and roughly eight healthy donors, while naive and central memory subsets were obtained from all 30 or so donors. A total of approximately 100 million sorted cells were examined across all samples, and the number of cells per subset was strongly correlated with RNA yield. Study-wide conclusions, independent of this receptor: Because cDNA was sequenced instead of genomic DNA, highly expressing activated cells could be over-represented, though the groups showed no difference in activation or CD3 levels. HLA sub-analyses involved small numbers of individuals, so any influence of HLA type on TCRB rearrangement remained unresolved. Shorter templates might have been favored by PCR, but patient and control samples were amplified and corrected together, so both groups would have been affected equally by any skew. Naive, central memory and regulatory TCRB repertoires appeared to be more alike among patients than among healthy donors. Patients with type 1 diabetes made fewer insertions and deleted more nucleotides at VDJ recombination sites, implying thymic rearrangement abnormalities. Type 1 diabetes patients showed a moderate but significant shortening of TCRB CDR3 length in all four CD4+ subsets.

All of the isolated RNA was reverse transcribed with the High Capacity cDNA Reverse Transcription Kit, so expressed TCRB transcripts were sequenced. Naive, central memory and regulatory T cell samples underwent deep immunoSEQ sequencing, averaging about 3.57 million total reads per sample. Sorted cells were lysed in RLT buffer, and RNA was extracted using DNase-treated RNeasy Micro or Mini kits according to cell number. To prevent cross-contamination, each cell subset was processed individually, whereas patient and healthy donor samples were processed jointly. The immunoSEQ multiplex PCR was used to amplify TCRB sequences from cDNA, generating 87-bp fragments that spanned the CDR3 region. Sequencing of the amplicons was performed on the Illumina HiSeq platform. In the original analysis: Synthetic template baselines were used to correct PCR bias computationally, reads within Hamming distance 2 were collapsed together, and singletons that could not be merged were discarded. Reads were aligned to IMGT to assign V, D and J genes, CDR3 length, and insertions or deletions at six rearrangement sites. Within each subset, clonotype counts were normalized to sorted cell number, after which true diversity and Gini coefficients were computed with the tcR R package. The overlap coefficient, calculated on TCRB nucleotide sequences, was used to measure repertoire sharing. Out-of-frame TCRB sequences from naive cells were analyzed as a proxy for the pre-selection repertoire. TCRdb carries this immuneACCESS record with in-frame sequences only. Its versions omit some clonotypes, under half of them owing to an unresolved V gene in the studies checked, with the rest unexplained. The DNA was the basis for D and trimming; V, J and clone size are from that table. The sample table records around 360,000 clones; roughly 13% of these occur just once. Together, the top ten hold approximately 0.011% of the sample.

Turning to this clone: Its antigen has not been determined. No base quality information exists; no much larger clone differs at one position.

Each donor gave one peripheral blood draw, averaging approximately 120 mL, which was collected into heparinised tubes. Using a panel that included CD45RO, CCR7, CD25, CD127, CD95 and CD27, naive, central memory, regulatory and stem cell-like memory CD4+ T cells were sorted on a BD FACSAria II. Purity was above 95% for every sorted population. Right away, PBMCs were isolated by Lymphoprep density gradient centrifugation and were stained directly, with no culture step. To minimize batch effects, samples were stained and sorted in pairs, one healthy donor with one patient per experiment. Per the germline V gene, MNHNS is the CDR1 and SASEGT is the CDR2. Including the terminal cysteine and phenylalanine, the CDR3 comprises 14 residues. Here the CDR3 DNA is all that survives: 42 bases in frame from base 1. A distance of 11 bases separates the germline ends of V and J, which lose 5 bases and 4 bases respectively.

The chain employs TRBV6-1 and TRBJ2-2, with a weak D call of TRBD1 (5 bases match). This receptor was taken from a woman younger than 30 with type 1 diabetes. The material sequenced was naive CD4+ T cells from blood. This specimen's cell subset or site label, interpreted: true naive CD4+ T cells. The sequenced DNA is TGTGCCAGCAGTTTGACAGATTTCACCGGGGAGCTGTTTTTT. This yields the protein CASSLTDFTGELFF.